Here is one T cell receptor (beta chain) with its context. Profiled with immunoSEQ multiplex PCR; TCRdb holds only in-frame clones, not every one. The sample lists roughly 200,000 clones, more than 70% occurring once. This entry belongs to a study of blood T cell repertoires in COVID-19. Losses at the gene ends were 1 base for V and 6 bases for J; bases not matched to a gene: 14. The CDR3 spans 17 residues. CDR1 and CDR2 from the germline V gene are LGHDT and YNNKEL (reference sequence). The chain couples TRBV3-1 (or the pseudogene TRBV3-2) to TRBJ1-2; TRBD1 matches at 7 bases. This sequence originates from a woman aged 40 to 50 who had recovered from COVID-19. Sample: peripheral blood. The CDR3 DNA sequence: TGTGCCAGCAGCCAAGTCCTGGGATCTTACAGGGGCCATGGCTACACCTTC. The encoded protein is CASSQVLGSYRGHGYTF.